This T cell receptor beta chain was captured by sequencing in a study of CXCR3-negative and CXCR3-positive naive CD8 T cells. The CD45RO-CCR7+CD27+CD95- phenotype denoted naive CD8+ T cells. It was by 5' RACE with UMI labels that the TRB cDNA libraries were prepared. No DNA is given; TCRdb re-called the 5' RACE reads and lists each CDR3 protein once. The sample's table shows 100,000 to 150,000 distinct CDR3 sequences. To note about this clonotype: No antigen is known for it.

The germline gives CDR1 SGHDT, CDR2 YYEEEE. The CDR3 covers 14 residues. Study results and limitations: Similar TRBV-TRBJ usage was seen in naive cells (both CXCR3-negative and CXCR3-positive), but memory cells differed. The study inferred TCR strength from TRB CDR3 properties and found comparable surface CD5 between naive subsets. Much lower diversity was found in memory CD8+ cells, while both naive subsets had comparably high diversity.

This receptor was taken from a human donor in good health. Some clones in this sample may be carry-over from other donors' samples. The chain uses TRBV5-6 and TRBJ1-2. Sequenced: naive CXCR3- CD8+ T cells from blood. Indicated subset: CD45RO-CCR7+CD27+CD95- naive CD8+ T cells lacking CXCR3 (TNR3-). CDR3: CASSYGTAVEGYTF. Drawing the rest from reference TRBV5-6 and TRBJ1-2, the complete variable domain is DAGVTQSPTHLIKTRGQQVTLRCSPKSGHDTVSWYQQALGQGPQFIFQYYEEEERQRGNFPDRFSGHQFPNYSSELNVNALLLGDSALYLCASSYGTAVEGYTFGSGTRLTVV.